A selection of T cell receptor beta chains follows, all from one sample in a study of blood T cell repertoires in COVID-19. The data were produced by immunoSEQ multiplex PCR, yet TCRdb's version contains in-frame clones alone and is incomplete. The sample shows some 110,000 clones, less than 95% of them seen only once. Sequenced input: peripheral blood. These receptors came from a human donor with active COVID-19. The donor label of this sample is uncertain. CDR3s include the opening cysteine and the closing phenylalanine or tryptophan. D genes are given only for firm matches. For some rows the clone size is stated as once, few or many, or as a class when expanded; others skip it.

j_call | clone_size | v_call | d_call | cdr3_nt | cdr3_aa
TRBJ1-2 | NA | TRBV3-1/TRBV3-2 | NA | TGTGCCAGCAGCCAAGATTTATGGCCAACTAACTATGGCTACACCTTC | CASSQDLWPTNYGYTF
TRBJ2-2 | once | TRBV5-4 | NA | TGTGCCAGCAGCTTGGAGGGGATAAACACCGGGGAGCTGTTTTTT | CASSLEGINTGELFF
TRBJ2-7 | NA | TRBV3-1/TRBV3-2 | TRBD1 | TGTGCCAGCAGCCCAATCAGGGGGTACCAATTC | CASSPIRGYQF
TRBJ2-1 | NA | TRBV7-7 | TRBD1 | TGTGCTAGCAGCAATACGGGACAGGGAGTAAATGAGCAGTTCTTC | CASSNTGQGVNEQFF
TRBJ2-5 | NA | TRBV7-2 | NA | TGTGCCAGCAGCTTAGCGGGGGGTGGGGAGACCCAGTACTTC | CASSLAGGGETQYF
TRBJ2-1 | few | TRBV19 | NA | TGTGCCAGTACCACGGGCTCCTACAATGAGCAGTTCTTC | CASTTGSYNEQFF
TRBJ1-2 | NA | TRBV12-3/TRBV12-4 | NA | TGTGCCAGCAGAGGGGGGGTGAACTATGGCTACACCTTC | CASRGGVNYGYTF
TRBJ1-2 | NA | TRBV6-6 | TRBD1 | TGTGCCAGCAGGACAGGGGTTAATGGCTACACCTTC | CASRTGVNGYTF
TRBJ1-6 | NA | TRBV4-1 | NA | TGCGCCAGTGGGGGACTCAGTAGCTCCTATAATTCACCCCTCCACTTT | CASGGLSSSYNSPLHF
TRBJ1-2 | NA | TRBV20-1 | NA | TGCAGTGCTCTGACAGGAGACGGCTACACCTTC | CSALTGDGYTF
TRBJ1-6 | NA | TRBV28 | TRBD1 | TGTGCCAGCGGAGTTCGGGCAGGGGGAAATTCACCCCTCCACTTT | CASGVRAGGNSPLHF
TRBJ2-7 | NA | TRBV14 | NA | TGTGCCAGCAGCCAAGGGGCACAGGGATACGAGCAGTACTTC | CASSQGAQGYEQYF
TRBJ2-7 | NA | TRBV6-2/TRBV6-3 | TRBD2 | TGTGCCAGCAGTTACTCGAAAGGTCAACGGGGGGTTTATGACGAGCAGTACTTC | CASSYSKGQRGVYDEQYF
TRBJ1-1 | NA | TRBV19 | TRBD1 | TGTGCCAGTAGTATAGCTTACCCCCGTAACAGGGGGAACACTGAAGCTTTCTTT | CASSIAYPRNRGNTEAFF
TRBJ1-5 | NA | TRBV28 | NA | TGTGCCAGCAGTTTATCAGGGGCGAGCAATCAGCCCCAGCATTTT | CASSLSGASNQPQHF
TRBJ2-5 | NA | TRBV14 | NA | TGTGCCAGCAGCCGAGATCTGGCAGGCCCGTTTAGGCCCCAGTACTTC | CASSRDLAGPFRPQYF
TRBJ2-7 | NA | TRBV5-6 | NA | TGTGCCAGCAGCTTGTTGCGGTTCTACGAGCAGTACTTC | CASSLLRFYEQYF
TRBJ2-3 | once | TRBV5-1 | TRBD2 | TGCGCCAGCAGCGGCGGACTAGCGGGCACAGATACGCAGTATTTT | CASSGGLAGTDTQYF
TRBJ1-1 | once | TRBV14 | NA | TGTGCCAGCAGCCAAGATCGAAAGATCAGGGGCGAAGCGGCTTTCTTT | CASSQDRKIRGEAAFF
TRBJ2-2 | NA | TRBV7-9 | NA | TGTGCCAGCAGCTTATCCGGTAACACCGGGGAGCTGTTTTTT | CASSLSGNTGELFF
TRBJ2-7 | NA | TRBV10-3 | TRBD1 | TGTGCCATCAGTGCGGATTCCGACAGGGGCTACGAGCAGTACTTC | CAISADSDRGYEQYF